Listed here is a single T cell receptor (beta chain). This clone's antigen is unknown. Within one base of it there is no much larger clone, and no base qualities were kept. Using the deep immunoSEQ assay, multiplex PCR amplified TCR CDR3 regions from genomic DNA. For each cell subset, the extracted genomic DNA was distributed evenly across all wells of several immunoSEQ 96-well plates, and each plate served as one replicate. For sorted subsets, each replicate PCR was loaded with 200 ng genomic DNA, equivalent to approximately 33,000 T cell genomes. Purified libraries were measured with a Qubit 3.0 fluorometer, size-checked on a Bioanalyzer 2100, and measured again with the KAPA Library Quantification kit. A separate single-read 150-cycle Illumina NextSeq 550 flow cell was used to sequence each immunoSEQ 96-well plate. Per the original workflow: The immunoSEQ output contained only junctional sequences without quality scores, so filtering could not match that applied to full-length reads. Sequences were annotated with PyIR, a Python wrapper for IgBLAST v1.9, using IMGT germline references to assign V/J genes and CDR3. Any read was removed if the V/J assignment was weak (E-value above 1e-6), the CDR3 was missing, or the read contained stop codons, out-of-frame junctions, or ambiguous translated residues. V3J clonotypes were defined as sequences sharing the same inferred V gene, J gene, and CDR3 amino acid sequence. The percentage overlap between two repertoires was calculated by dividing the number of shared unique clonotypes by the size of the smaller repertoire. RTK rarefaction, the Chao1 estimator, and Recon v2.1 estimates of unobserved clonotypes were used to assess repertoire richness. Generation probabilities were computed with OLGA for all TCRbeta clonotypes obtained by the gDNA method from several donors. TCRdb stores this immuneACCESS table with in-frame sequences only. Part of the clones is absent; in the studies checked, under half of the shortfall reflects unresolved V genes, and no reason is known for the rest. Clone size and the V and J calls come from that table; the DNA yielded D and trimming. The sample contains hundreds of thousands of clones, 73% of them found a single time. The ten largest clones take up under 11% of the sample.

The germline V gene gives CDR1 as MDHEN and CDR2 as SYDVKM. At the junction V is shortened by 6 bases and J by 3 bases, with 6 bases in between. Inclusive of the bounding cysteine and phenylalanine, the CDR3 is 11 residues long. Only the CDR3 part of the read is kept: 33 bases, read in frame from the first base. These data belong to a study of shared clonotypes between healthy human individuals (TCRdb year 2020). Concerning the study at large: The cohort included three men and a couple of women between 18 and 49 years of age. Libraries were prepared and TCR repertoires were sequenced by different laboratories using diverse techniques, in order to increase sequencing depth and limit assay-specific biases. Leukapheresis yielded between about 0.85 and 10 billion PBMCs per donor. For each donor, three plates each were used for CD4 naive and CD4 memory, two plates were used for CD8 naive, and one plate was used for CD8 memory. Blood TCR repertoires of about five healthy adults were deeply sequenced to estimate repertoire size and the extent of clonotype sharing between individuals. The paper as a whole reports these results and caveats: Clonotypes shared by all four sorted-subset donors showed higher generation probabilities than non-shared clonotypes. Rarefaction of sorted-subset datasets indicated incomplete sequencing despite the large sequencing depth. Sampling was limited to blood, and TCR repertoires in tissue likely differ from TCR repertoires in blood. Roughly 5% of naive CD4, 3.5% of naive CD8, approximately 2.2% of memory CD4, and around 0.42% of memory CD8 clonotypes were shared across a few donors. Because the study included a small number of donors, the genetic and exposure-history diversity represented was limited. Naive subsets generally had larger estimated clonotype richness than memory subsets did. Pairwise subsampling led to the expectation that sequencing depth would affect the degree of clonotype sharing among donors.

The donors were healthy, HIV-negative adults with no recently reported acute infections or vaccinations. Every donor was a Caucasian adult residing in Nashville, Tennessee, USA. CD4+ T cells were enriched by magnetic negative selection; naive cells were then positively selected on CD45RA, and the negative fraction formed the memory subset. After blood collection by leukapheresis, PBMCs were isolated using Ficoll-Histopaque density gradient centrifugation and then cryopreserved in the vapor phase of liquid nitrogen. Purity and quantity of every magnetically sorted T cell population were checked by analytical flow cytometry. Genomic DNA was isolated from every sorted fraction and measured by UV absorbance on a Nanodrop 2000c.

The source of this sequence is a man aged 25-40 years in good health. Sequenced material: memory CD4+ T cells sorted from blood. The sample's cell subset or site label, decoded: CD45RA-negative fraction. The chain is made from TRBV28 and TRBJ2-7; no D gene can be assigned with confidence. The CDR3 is CASSAIYEQYF. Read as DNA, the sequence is TGTGCCAGCAGCGCGATCTACGAGCAGTACTTC.